The 16 T cell receptor beta chains below come from one sample, sequenced in a study of blood T cell repertoires in COVID-19. Assay used: immunoSEQ multiplex PCR; TCRdb lists only in-frame clones, some missing. This repertoire shows about 87,000 clones, less than 80% found once; its top ten account for around 4.4%. Sample: peripheral blood. All receptors come from a woman in her forties or fifties with acute or convalescent COVID-19.

The V call is TRBV28, the J call TRBJ1-2, with D unclear. Germline CDR1 is MDHEN and CDR2 is SYDVKM. This CDR3 comprises 16 residues. Trimming took 8 bases from V and 5 from J, leaving 24 bases between them. DNA for the CDR3: TGTGCCAGCTCTAAGACCTTGGGAGGGTCATCTTATGGCTACACCTTC. It specifies CASSKTLGGSSYGYTF.

This clone occurred once. The chain uses TRBV19 and TRBJ1-6; 9 bases agree with TRBD1. The CDR3 spans 14 residues. The V and J ends lost 6 bases and 10 bases, in that order; junction bases with no gene match: 7. The germline V gene has CDR1 LNHDA and CDR2 SQIVND (reference sequence). The CDR3 loop reads CASRTGGLESPLHF. The CDR3 nucleotides are TGTGCCAGTAGGACAGGGGGTTTAGAATCACCCCTCCACTTT. Drawing the rest from reference TRBV19 and TRBJ1-6, the complete variable domain is DGGITQSPKYLFRKEGQNVTLSCEQNLNHDAMYWYRQDPGQGLRLIYYSQIVNDFQKGDIAEGYSVSREKKESFPLTVTSAQKNPTAFYLCASRTGGLESPLHFGNGTRLTVT.

In DNA form, the CDR3 reads TGTGCCAGTAGTGCGAGACAGGGACCGGATAATTCACCCCTCCACTTT. This codes for CASSARQGPDNSPLHF. This chain joins TRBV19 and TRBJ1-6; 7 bases fit TRBD1. Germline-derived CDR1 and CDR2 are LNHDA and SQIVND (reference sequence). The CDR3 runs to 16 residues. The V and J ends lost 5 bases and 5 bases, in that order; junction bases with no gene match: 9. Full variable domain (rest looked up from reference TRBV19 and TRBJ1-6): DGGITQSPKYLFRKEGQNVTLSCEQNLNHDAMYWYRQDPGQGLRLIYYSQIVNDFQKGDIAEGYSVSREKKESFPLTVTSAQKNPTAFYLCASSARQGPDNSPLHFGNGTRLTVT.

The J gene is TRBJ1-2, the V gene TRBV24-1, with 8 bases matching TRBD1. The junction had 9 bases not matched to a gene; V was cut back by 6 bases and J by 7 bases. The CDR3 extends over 14 amino acids. Germline loops: CDR1 KGHDR, CDR2 SFDVKD. The DNA of the CDR3 is TGTGCCACCAGTCCGGACAGGGCGGTCGGTGGCTACACCTTC. Encoded protein: CATSPDRAVGGYTF.

This clone has at least ten counts. This chain connects TRBV15 to TRBJ1-5, with D unresolved. The CDR3 sequence is 14 residues long. The germline CDR1 and CDR2 sequences are LNHNV and YYDKDF (reference sequence). V was shortened by 1 base and J by 6 bases, with 10 bases between the two germline ends. The CDR3 loop is CATSRGGGLQPQHF. CDR3 coding DNA: TGTGCCACCAGCAGAGGTGGAGGGCTTCAGCCCCAGCATTTT.

The table lists this clone with a count of one. The rearrangement uses TRBV30 and TRBJ1-3; tentatively, D is TRBD1 (5 bases). CDR1 is GTSNPN and CDR2 is SVGIG in the germline V gene (reference sequence). The CDR3 sequence is 12 residues long. Trimming removed 2 bases at V and 7 bases at J, with 9 bases between. This CDR3 reads CAWSSQGNTIYF. In DNA, the CDR3 is TGTGCCTGGAGTTCCCAGGGCAACACCATATATTTT. Based on the CDR3 plus reference TRBV30 and TRBJ1-3, the full variable domain is SQTIHQWPATLVQPVGSPLSLECTVEGTSNPNLYWYRQAAGRGLQLLFYSVGIGQISSEVPQNLSASRPQDRQFILSSKKLLLSDSGFYLCAWSSQGNTIYFGEGSWLTVV.

The chain links TRBV11-2 to TRBJ2-7; maybe TRBD2 (8 bases). Per germline, CDR1 SGHAT and CDR2 FQNNGV. This CDR3 is 19 amino acids long. The V end lost 5 bases, the J end lost 2 bases, and 28 bases lay between the germline ends. CDR3 sequence (DNA): TGTGCCAGCAGCCTCCATTTGACAGGGACTAGGCGTCCTCCCTACGAGCAGTACTTC. It yields the protein CASSLHLTGTRRPPYEQYF. Variable domain in full (rest from reference TRBV11-2 and TRBJ2-7): EAGVAQSPRYKIIEKRQSVAFWCNPISGHATLYWYQQILGQGPKLLIQFQNNGVVDDSQLPKDRFSAERLKGVDSTLKIQPAKLEDSAVYLCASSLHLTGTRRPPYEQYFGPGTRLTVT.

The V call is TRBV3-1 (or the pseudogene TRBV3-2), the J call TRBJ1-1; unclear D gene. Per the germline V gene, CDR1 is LGHDT and CDR2 is YNNKEL (reference sequence). V lost 7 bases to trimming and J lost 4 bases, with 13 bases between them. There are 13 residues in the CDR3. The CDR3 protein is CASTPNSGTEAFF. CDR3 sequence (DNA): TGTGCCAGCACCCCGAACAGTGGCACTGAAGCTTTCTTT.

V usage is TRBV6-5 and J usage is TRBJ1-5; a weak D match, TRBD1 (5 bases). The germline V gene has CDR1 MNHEY and CDR2 SVGAGI. The CDR3 has 15 residues. V shed 0 bases and J shed 7 bases, with 13 bases lying between them. The CDR3 reads CASSYSKGLGQPQHF. In DNA form, the CDR3 reads TGTGCCAGCAGTTACTCGAAGGGGTTGGGCCAGCCCCAGCATTTT.

This sequence joins TRBV7-6 and TRBJ2-7; maybe TRBD2 (6 bases). Between the trimmed V and J ends, which lost 5 bases and 3 bases, there was a span of 20 bases. Germline V gene lookup returns CDR1 SGHVS and CDR2 FNYEAQ. The CDR3 has 16 residues. The CDR3 is CASSMDRERYLYEQYF. In DNA form, the CDR3 reads TGTGCCAGCAGCATGGACCGGGAGCGCTACCTCTACGAGCAGTACTTC.

V gene TRBV5-6 combines with J gene TRBJ1-2; 9 positions agree with TRBD1. J gave up 4 bases and V 2 bases, and 6 bases lay outside the gene matches. The CDR3 contains 15 residues. Germline lookup yields CDR1 SGHDT and CDR2 YYEEEE. The CDR3 nucleotides are TGTGCCAGCAGCTTACCTTTGACAGGGGGCTATGGCTACACCTTC. As protein: CASSLPLTGGYGYTF.

The V gene is TRBV7-8, the J gene TRBJ1-6; D gene unclear. CDR3 length: 15 amino acids. The V end was cut by 0 bases, the J end by 8 bases, with 11 bases between. Germline V gives CDR1 SGHVS, CDR2 FQNEAQ. CDR3 nucleotides: TGTGCCAGCAGCTTAGCCTCAATCGGGGATTCACCCCTCCACTTT. Encoded protein: CASSLASIGDSPLHF. The whole variable domain, filled in from reference TRBV7-8 and TRBJ1-6, reads GAGVSQSPRYKVAKRGQDVALRCDPISGHVSLFWYQQALGQGPEFLTYFQNEAQLDKSGLPSDRFFAERPEGSVSTLKIQRTQQEDSAVYLCASSLASIGDSPLHFGNGTRLTVT.

J is TRBJ2-1 and V is TRBV9; TRBD2 agrees at 8 bases. The CDR3 runs 17 residues. Germline CDR1 SGDLS, CDR2 YYNGEE. V dropped 4 bases and J dropped 8; count of bases not matched to a gene: 17. The DNA for the CDR3 is TGTGCCAGCAGCCGTAGCGGTATAGCGGGGAGGAGGGATGAGCAGTTCTTC. It yields the protein CASSRSGIAGRRDEQFF.

The V and J genes are TRBV5-1 and TRBJ2-2; the D is unclear. Trimming took off 0 bases at V and 7 bases at J, with 10 bases between the two ends. Germline CDR1 SGHRS, CDR2 YFSETQ. The CDR3 loop spans 14 amino acids. The CDR3 bases are TGCGCCAGCAGCTTGGATACGGGTGTCGGGGAGCTGTTTTTT. Protein sequence: CASSLDTGVGELFF.

This chain uses TRBV15 with TRBJ2-5, with 8 bases identical to TRBD1. Losses at the gene ends were 4 bases for V and 0 bases for J; bases not matched to a gene: 1. This CDR3 comprises 14 residues. Germline V gene data show CDR1 as LNHNV and CDR2 as YYDKDF (reference sequence). The CDR3 loop reads CATSNRGYQETQYF. The CDR3 coding sequence is TGTGCCACCAGCAACAGGGGGTACCAAGAGACCCAGTACTTC. Full variable domain (rest looked up from reference TRBV15 and TRBJ2-5): DAMVIQNPRYQVTQFGKPVTLSCSQTLNHNVMYWYQQKSSQAPKLLFHYYDKDFNNEADTPDNFQSRRPNTSFCFLDIRSPGLGDTAMYLCATSNRGYQETQYFGPGTRLLVL.

This chain connects TRBV28 to TRBJ1-1; TRBD1 might be the D (5 bases). The V gene lost 7 bases and the J gene lost 3 bases, with 21 bases spanning the gap. Germline assignment: CDR1 MDHEN and CDR2 SYDVKM. This CDR3 comprises 16 residues. The CDR3 DNA sequence: TGTGCCAGCACCATAACCTCAGGGTTAGGGTACACTGAAGCTTTCTTT. This codes for CASTITSGLGYTEAFF.